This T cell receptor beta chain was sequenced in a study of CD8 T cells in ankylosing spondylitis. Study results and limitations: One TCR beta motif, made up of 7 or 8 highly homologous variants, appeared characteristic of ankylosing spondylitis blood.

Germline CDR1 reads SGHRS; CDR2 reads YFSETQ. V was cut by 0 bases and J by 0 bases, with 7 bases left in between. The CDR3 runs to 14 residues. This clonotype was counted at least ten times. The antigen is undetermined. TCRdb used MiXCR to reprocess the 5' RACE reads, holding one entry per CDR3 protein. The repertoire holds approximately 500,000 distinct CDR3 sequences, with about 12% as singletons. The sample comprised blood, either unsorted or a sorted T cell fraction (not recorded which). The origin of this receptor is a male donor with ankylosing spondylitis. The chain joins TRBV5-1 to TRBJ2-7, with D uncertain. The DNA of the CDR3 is TGCGCCAGCAGCTTGGACAGCCTCTCCTACGAGCAGTACTTC. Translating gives CASSLDSLSYEQYF. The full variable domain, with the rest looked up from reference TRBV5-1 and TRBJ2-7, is KAGVTQTPRYLIKTRGQQVTLSCSPISGHRSVSWYQQTPGQGLQFLFEYFSETQRNKGNFPGRFSGRQFSNSRSEMNVSTLELGDSALYLCASSLDSLSYEQYFGPGTRLTVT.